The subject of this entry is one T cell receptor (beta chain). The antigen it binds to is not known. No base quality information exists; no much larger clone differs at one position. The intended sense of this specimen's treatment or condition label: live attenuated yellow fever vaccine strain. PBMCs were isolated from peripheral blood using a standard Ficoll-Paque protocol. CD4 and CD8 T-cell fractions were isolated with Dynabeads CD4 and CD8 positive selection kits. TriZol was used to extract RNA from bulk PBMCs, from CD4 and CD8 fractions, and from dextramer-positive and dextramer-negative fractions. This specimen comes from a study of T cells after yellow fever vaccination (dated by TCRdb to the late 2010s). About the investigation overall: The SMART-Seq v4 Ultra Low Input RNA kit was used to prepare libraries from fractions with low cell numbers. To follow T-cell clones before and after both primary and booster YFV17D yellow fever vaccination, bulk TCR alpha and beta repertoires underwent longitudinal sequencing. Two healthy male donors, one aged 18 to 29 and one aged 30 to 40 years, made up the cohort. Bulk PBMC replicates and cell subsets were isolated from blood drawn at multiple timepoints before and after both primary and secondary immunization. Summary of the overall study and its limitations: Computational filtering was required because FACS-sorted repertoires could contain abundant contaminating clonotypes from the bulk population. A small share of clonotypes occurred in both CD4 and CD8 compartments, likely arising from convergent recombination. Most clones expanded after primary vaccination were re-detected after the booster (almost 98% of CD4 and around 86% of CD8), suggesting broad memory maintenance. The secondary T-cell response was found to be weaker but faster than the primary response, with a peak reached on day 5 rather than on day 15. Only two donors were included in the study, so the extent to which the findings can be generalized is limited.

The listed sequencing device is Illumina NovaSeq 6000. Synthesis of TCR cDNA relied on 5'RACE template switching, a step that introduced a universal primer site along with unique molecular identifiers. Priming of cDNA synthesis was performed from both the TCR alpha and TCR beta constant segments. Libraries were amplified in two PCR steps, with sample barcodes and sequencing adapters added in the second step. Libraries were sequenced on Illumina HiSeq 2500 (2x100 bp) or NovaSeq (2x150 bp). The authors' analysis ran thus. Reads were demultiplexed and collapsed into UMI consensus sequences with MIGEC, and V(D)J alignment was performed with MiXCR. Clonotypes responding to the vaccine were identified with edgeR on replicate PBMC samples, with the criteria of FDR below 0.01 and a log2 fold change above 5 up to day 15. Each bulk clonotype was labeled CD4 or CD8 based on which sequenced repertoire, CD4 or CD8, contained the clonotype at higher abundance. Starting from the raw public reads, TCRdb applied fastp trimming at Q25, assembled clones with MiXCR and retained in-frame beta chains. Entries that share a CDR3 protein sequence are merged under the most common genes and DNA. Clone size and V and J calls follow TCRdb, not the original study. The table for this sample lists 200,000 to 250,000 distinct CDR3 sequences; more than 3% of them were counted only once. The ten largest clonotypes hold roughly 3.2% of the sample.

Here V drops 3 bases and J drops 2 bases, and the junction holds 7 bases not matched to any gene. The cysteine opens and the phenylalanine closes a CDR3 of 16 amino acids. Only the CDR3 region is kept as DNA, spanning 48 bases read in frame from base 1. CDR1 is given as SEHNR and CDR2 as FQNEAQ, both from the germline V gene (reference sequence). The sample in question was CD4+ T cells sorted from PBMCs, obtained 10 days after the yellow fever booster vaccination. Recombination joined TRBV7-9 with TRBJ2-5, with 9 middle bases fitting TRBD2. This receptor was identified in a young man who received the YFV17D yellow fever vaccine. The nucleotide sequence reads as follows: TGTGCCAGCAGCTTGGTGCCTAGCGGGAAACAAGAGACCCAGTACTTC. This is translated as CASSLVPSGKQETQYF. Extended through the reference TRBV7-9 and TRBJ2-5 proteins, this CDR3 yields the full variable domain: DTGVSQNPRHKITKRGQNVTFRCDPISEHNRLYWYRQTLGQGPEFLTYFQNEAQLEKSRLLSDRFSAERPKGSFSTLEIQRTEQGDSAMYLCASSLVPSGKQETQYFGPGTRLLVL.